Listed below are T cell receptor beta chains from one sample, sequenced in a study of cytomegalovirus exposure and HLA in healthy donors. Sequencing was performed with immunoSEQ multiplex PCR; in TCRdb, only in-frame clones are kept and a portion is missing. The profile shows some 200,000 clones, roughly four fifths of them singletons. The sample consisted of PBMCs. Every receptor here comes from a middle-aged woman in good health and CMV-seronegative. Both conserved end residues are part of each CDR3. The order of the fields is J gene, V gene, D gene, clone size, CDR3 DNA, CDR3 protein. The D gene is left open where the match is weak. Size tells how often a clone was seen (once, few, many) or the class of an expanded clone, and some rows leave it out.

TRBJ1-2,TRBV10-3,TRBD1,NA,TGTGCCATCAGTGAGTCTGGCAGGGGGTTCTATGGCTACACCTTC,CAISESGRGFYGYTF
TRBJ1-3,TRBV4-1,TRBD1,NA,TGCGCCAGCAGCCGCCCCGACAGGGCTGGAAACACCATATATTTT,CASSRPDRAGNTIYF
TRBJ1-4,TRBV11-2,TRBD1,NA,TGTGCCAGCAGCTTAGGGACAGGGATCTCGATGGAAAAACTGTTTTTT,CASSLGTGISMEKLFF
TRBJ2-5,TRBV10-1,NA,NA,TGCGCCAGCAGTGAGTCCGGCGGGGTAGAGACCCAGTACTTC,CASSESGGVETQYF
TRBJ2-1,TRBV7-9,NA,NA,TGTGCCAGCAGCTTAGTCAGGGGACCCCCCTACAATGAGCAGTTCTTC,CASSLVRGPPYNEQFF
TRBJ1-1,TRBV7-2,NA,NA,TGTGCCAGCAGCCTACAACCGGGACAATCGATTGAAGCTTTCTTT,CASSLQPGQSIEAFF
TRBJ2-7,TRBV28,NA,NA,TGTGCCAGTAGCGAAAGAGGGCGATACTACGAGCAGTACTTC,CASSERGRYYEQYF
TRBJ2-1,TRBV7-6,NA,NA,TGTGCCAGCAGCGTGCTAGGAAGCCCATACAATGAGCAGTTCTTC,CASSVLGSPYNEQFF
TRBJ2-3,TRBV7-3,NA,NA,TGTGCCAGCAGCTTAAGTGGCTCCGATACGCAGTATTTT,CASSLSGSDTQYF
TRBJ2-2,TRBV7-3,TRBD1,NA,TGTGCCAGCAGTCCCGGGACAGGGGCGAACACCGGGGAGCTGTTTTTT,CASSPGTGANTGELFF
TRBJ2-5,TRBV5-1,NA,NA,TGCGCCAGCAGCTTGGCCTCTTATGGGGCAGAGACCCAGTACTTC,CASSLASYGAETQYF
TRBJ2-2,TRBV9,NA,NA,TGTGCCAGCAGCGTCTCCGGGATAAACACCGGGGAGCTGTTTTTT,CASSVSGINTGELFF
TRBJ2-3,TRBV29-1,NA,NA,TGCAGCGTGCGAGACTTGGCTAGCACAGATACGCAGTATTTT,CSVRDLASTDTQYF
TRBJ1-1,TRBV18,NA,NA,TGTGCCAGCTCACCACCAAACACAATCACTGAAGCTTTCTTT,CASSPPNTITEAFF
TRBJ2-3,TRBV30,NA,few,TGTGCCTGGAGTGTAAAGGCCGGCGGGGATACGCAGTATTTT,CAWSVKAGGDTQYF
TRBJ2-2,TRBV27,TRBD1,NA,TGTGCCAGCAGTCGGCGACAGGGGCCGCGGGAGCTGTTTTTT,CASSRRQGPRELFF
TRBJ2-2,TRBV5-8,TRBD2,NA,TGTGCCTTCGCCCCAAATTGGGCTAGCGGGGTTCCGTGGACCGGGGAGCTGTTTTTT,CAFAPNWASGVPWTGELFF
TRBJ1-2,TRBV28,NA,once,TGTGCCAGCACCCTAGGGGGTTTTGGGGGCTACACCTTC,CASTLGGFGGYTF
TRBJ1-4,TRBV7-8,NA,once,TGTGCCAGCAGCTTAGAGTACATCGCTGAAAAACTGTTTTTT,CASSLEYIAEKLFF
TRBJ2-7,TRBV19,NA,NA,TGTGCCAGTAGTCCTCTCGGGGACAACCGAACCCCCATCTTCTTC,CASSPLGDNRTPIFF
TRBJ1-1,TRBV4-1,NA,NA,TGCGCCAGCAGCCAAGGGACAGCAAACACTGAAGCTTTCTTT,CASSQGTANTEAFF
TRBJ2-4,TRBV6-5,TRBD1,NA,TGTGCCAGCAGGTCTACCGGGACAGGGTTGAACATTCAGTACTTC,CASRSTGTGLNIQYF
TRBJ2-1,TRBV5-1,TRBD1,few,TGCGCCAGCAGCCGGGACAGCTCCTACAATGAGCAGTTCTTC,CASSRDSSYNEQFF
TRBJ1-2,TRBV6-5,TRBD1,NA,TGTGCCAGCAGTTACACAAACACAGGGGAGCGGGGCTACACCTTC,CASSYTNTGERGYTF
TRBJ2-7,TRBV27,TRBD2,NA,TGTGCCAGCAGCAAGCGGGGGCACGAGCAGTACTTC,CASSKRGHEQYF
TRBJ2-7,TRBV9,TRBD2,once,TGTGCCAGCAGCGTCGGGACTAGCGGACCCTACGAGCAGTACTTC,CASSVGTSGPYEQYF
TRBJ2-7,TRBV18,NA,NA,TGTGCCAGCTCACCTTTACCACCTCAGGACGGGAGCTCCTACGAGCAGTACTTC,CASSPLPPQDGSSYEQYF
TRBJ2-5,TRBV6-5,NA,NA,TGTGCCAGCAGTTACTTAGTCAACTCCCCAGAGACCCAGTACTTC,CASSYLVNSPETQYF
TRBJ2-3,TRBV28,NA,NA,TGTGCCAGCAGTAATTTCGGTACGCAGTATTTT,CASSNFGTQYF
TRBJ1-1,TRBV19,NA,NA,TGTGCCAGTAGTCTGGGACACCTTAACACTGAAGCTTTCTTT,CASSLGHLNTEAFF
TRBJ2-7,TRBV7-2,TRBD1,NA,TGTGCCAGCAGCTTGAAAATACAGGGGGCGAGCGAGCAGTACTTC,CASSLKIQGASEQYF